This TCR beta chain was retrieved from a study of blood T cell repertoires in COVID-19. Study background: Sources were T cells, B-cell-depleted T cells, or PBMCs; the material itself was cDNA or gDNA.

In the source study's methods: Nucleated cell counts were estimated from reference gene primer amplification. Libraries were prepared by immunoSEQ multiplex PCR; TCRdb keeps only in-frame clonotypes and omits some of them. That table supplies the V and J calls and clone size; D and trimming were determined from the DNA. The repertoire has some 400,000 clones, 80% to 90% of them found once; the top ten carry around 1.1%. Enrollees, about 18 to 95 years old, lived in approximately 24 US areas. V gave up 4 bases and J gave up 0 bases; unmatched junction bases: 13. Germline V gene lookup returns CDR1 MDHEN and CDR2 SYDVKM. The CDR3 sequence is 18 residues long.

The specimen sequenced was PBMCs or T cells enriched from blood (not recorded which). This sequence originates from a young man who had recovered from COVID-19. This chain joins TRBV28 and TRBJ2-7; TRBD1 agrees at 9 bases. The CDR3 nucleotides are TGTGCCAGCAGTTCCGTCCCGGGACAGGGAGGTCGCTCCTACGAGCAGTACTTC. It specifies CASSSVPGQGGRSYEQYF.